Shown below are 10 T cell receptor beta chains from a single sample sequenced in a study of T cell responses to AZD1222 COVID-19 vaccine. Generated by immunoSEQ multiplex PCR, the TCRdb table keeps only in-frame clones and is missing some. The sample shows 150,000 to 200,000 clones, about 89% of them seen only once. The sample here was peripheral blood, taken on day 0 of AZD1222 vaccination. These receptors were taken from an adult in good health.

This clone showed up just once. The chain links TRBV27 to TRBJ1-6; D call uncertain. Trimming stripped 4 bases from V and 3 bases from J, with 7 bases between. The CDR3 contains 14 residues. In germline, CDR1 is MNHEY, CDR2 SMNVEV (reference sequence). CDR3 loop: CASSSTDYNSPLHF. The CDR3 coding sequence is TGTGCCAGCAGTTCTACAGACTATAATTCACCCCTCCACTTT.

The J gene is TRBJ2-7, the V gene TRBV28, with TRBD1 matching over 7 bases. V shed 3 bases and J 2 bases; nucleotides not matched to a gene: 7. Germline V lookup: CDR1 MDHEN, CDR2 SYDVKM. The CDR3 totals 15 residues. CDR3 loop: CASSLAGRGTYEQYF. CDR3 DNA: TGTGCCAGCAGTTTGGCTGGCAGGGGGACCTACGAGCAGTACTTC. Supplemented by reference TRBV28 and TRBJ2-7, the full variable domain reads DVKVTQSSRYLVKRTGEKVFLECVQDMDHENMFWYRQDPGLGLRLIYFSYDVKMKEKGDIPEGYSVSREKKERFSLILESASTNQTSMYLCASSLAGRGTYEQYFGPGTRLTVT.

The rearrangement joins TRBV3-1 (or the pseudogene TRBV3-2) to TRBJ2-1; D may be TRBD2 (5 bases). The CDR3 spans 15 residues. Looked up from germline, CDR1 is LGHDT and CDR2 is YNNKEL (reference sequence). Trimming left V 4 bases short and J 1 base short, with 11 bases between. The CDR3, as DNA: TGTGCCAGCAGCCCTTTTGGGAGTTCCTACAATGAGCAGTTCTTC. Its protein product is CASSPFGSSYNEQFF.

This chain links TRBV5-1 with TRBJ2-6; D unclear. Per the germline V gene, CDR1 is SGHRS and CDR2 is YFSETQ. The CDR3 extends over 15 amino acids. The V end was cut by 4 bases, the J end by 0 bases, with 8 bases between. Here the CDR3 DNA reads TGCGCCAGCAGCCCCACGGTCTCTGGGGCCAACGTCCTGACTTTC. Translated: CASSPTVSGANVLTF.

This chain connects TRBV20-1 to TRBJ2-1, with 12 bases aligning to TRBD2. The length of the CDR3 is 16 residues. Trimming took 3 bases from V and 6 from J; bases not matched to a gene: 9. Germline CDR1 DFQATT, CDR2 SNEGSKA (reference sequence). The CDR3 spells CSASPSGRAVSNEQFF. The CDR3 DNA reads TGCAGTGCTAGTCCTAGCGGGAGGGCCGTAAGCAATGAGCAGTTCTTC.

The V and J genes are TRBV7-9 and TRBJ2-1; 10 nucleotides align to TRBD2. Looked up from germline, CDR1 is SEHNR and CDR2 is FQNEAQ (reference sequence). Trimming at V came to 0 bases and at J to 8 bases, leaving 4 bases not matched to a gene. The CDR3 covers 15 residues. The CDR3 coding sequence is TGTGCCAGCAGCTTAGCAGCGGGAGGGCCCCATGAGCAGTTCTTC. Translation gives CASSLAAGGPHEQFF.

V and J are TRBV30 and TRBJ1-2; a weak D match, TRBD1 (5 bases). The germline CDR1 and CDR2 sequences are GTSNPN and SVGIG (reference sequence). The length of the CDR3 is 13 residues. Trimming removed 4 bases from V and 4 bases from J, with 13 bases in between. The CDR3, as DNA: TGTGCCTGGACCCCCTGGGACCCCTATGGCTACACCTTC. Protein sequence: CAWTPWDPYGYTF.

The chain is built from TRBV12-1 and TRBJ1-5; the listed D gene, TRBD1, was not tested against the DNA. TRBV12-1 is classified as a pseudogene. The CDR3 covers 14 residues. The CDR3 loop is CASRVTGVNQPQHF. In nucleotides, the CDR3 is TGTGCCAGCAGAGTAACAGGGGTCAATCAGCCCCAGCATTTT.

This clone was recorded a few times. The V and J genes are TRBV6-5 and TRBJ1-1; 7 bases align to TRBD1. The ends lost 7 bases at V and 1 base at J; junction bases unmatched: 3. The CDR3 runs to 13 residues. Germline V gives CDR1 MNHEY, CDR2 SVGAGI. For the CDR3, the DNA is TGTGCCAGCACCCAGGGGGGGAACACTGAAGCTTTCTTT. This gives the protein CASTQGGNTEAFF.

The chain uses TRBV15 and TRBJ1-1; D is unresolved. The germline V gene has CDR1 LNHNV and CDR2 YYDKDF (reference sequence). CDR3 size: 15 residues. The V end was cut by 0 bases, the J end by 3 bases, with 11 bases between. The DNA for the CDR3 is TGTGCCACCAGCAGAGATCCCTTCGGGTACACTGAAGCTTTCTTT. It translates to CATSRDPFGYTEAFF.